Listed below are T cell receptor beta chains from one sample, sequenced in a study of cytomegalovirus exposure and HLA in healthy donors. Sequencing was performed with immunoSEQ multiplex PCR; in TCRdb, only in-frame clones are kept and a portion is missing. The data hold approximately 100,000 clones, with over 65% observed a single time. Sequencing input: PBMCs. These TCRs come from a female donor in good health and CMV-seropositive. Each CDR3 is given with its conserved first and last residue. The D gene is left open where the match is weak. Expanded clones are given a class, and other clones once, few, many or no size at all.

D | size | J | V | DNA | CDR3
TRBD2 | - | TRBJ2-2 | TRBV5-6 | TGTGCCAGCAGCTTTTTAGGACTAGCGGGAGGTCTGAACACCGGGGAGCTGTTTTTT | CASSFLGLAGGLNTGELFF
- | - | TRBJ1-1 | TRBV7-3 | TGTGCCAGCAGCTTAGAGGGGAACACTGAAGCTTTCTTT | CASSLEGNTEAFF
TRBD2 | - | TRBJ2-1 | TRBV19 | TGTGCCAGTAGTACCGGGACTAGCATCTACAATGAGCAGTTCTTC | CASSTGTSIYNEQFF
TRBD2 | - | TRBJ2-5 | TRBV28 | TGTGCCAGCAGACCCAGACTAGCGGGAGGGGAGACCCAGTACTTC | CASRPRLAGGETQYF
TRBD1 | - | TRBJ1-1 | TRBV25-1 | TGTGCCAGCAGTGCCGGACAGGGGGTTGAAGCTTTCTTT | CASSAGQGVEAFF
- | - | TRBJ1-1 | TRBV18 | TGTGCCAGCTCACCATCAGAGAACACTGAAGCTTTCTTT | CASSPSENTEAFF
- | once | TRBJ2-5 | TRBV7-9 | TGTGCCAGCAGCTTAGCAGGGGCCGGGCAAGAGACCCAGTACTTC | CASSLAGAGQETQYF
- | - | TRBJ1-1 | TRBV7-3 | TGTGCCAGCAGCTTAGCGTTGAACACTGAAGCTTTCTTT | CASSLALNTEAFF
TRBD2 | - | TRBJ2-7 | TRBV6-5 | TGTGCCAGCTACTTAGCGGGAGGGCTCGAGCAGTACTTC | CASYLAGGLEQYF
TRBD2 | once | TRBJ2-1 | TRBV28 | TGTGCCAGCAGTTTCGTACTAGCGGGAGGGGTCGATGAGCAGTTCTTC | CASSFVLAGGVDEQFF
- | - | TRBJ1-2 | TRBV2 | TGTGCCAGCAGTCAAAGCTACGGCGTCTTGCGGGGTGGCTACACCTTC | CASSQSYGVLRGGYTF
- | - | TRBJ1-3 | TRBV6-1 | TGTGCCAGCATGGCGGTTTCCACGAACACCATATATTTT | CASMAVSTNTIYF
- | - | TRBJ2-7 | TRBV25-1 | TGTGCCAGCAGTGAGAACAGTATCCACGAGCAGTACTTC | CASSENSIHEQYF
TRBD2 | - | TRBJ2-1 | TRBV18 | TGTGCCAGCTCACTAAAGGGCCTAGCGGGGGTACGGAATGAGCAGTTCTTC | CASSLKGLAGVRNEQFF
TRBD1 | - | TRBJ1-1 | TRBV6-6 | TGTGCCAGCAGTCCCCGGACAGGGCGGGAGGGCACTGAAGCTTTCTTT | CASSPRTGREGTEAFF
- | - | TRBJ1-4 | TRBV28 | TGTGCCAGCAGTACCCACCTCCGGGACACAAATGAAAAACTGTTTTTT | CASSTHLRDTNEKLFF
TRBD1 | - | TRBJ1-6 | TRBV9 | TGTGCCAGCAGCGTAGGCCAGGGGGCCGGTTCACCCCTCCACTTT | CASSVGQGAGSPLHF
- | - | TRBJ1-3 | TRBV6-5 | TGTGCCAGCAGCAGAACTACAGGGACTGGAAACACCATATATTTT | CASSRTTGTGNTIYF
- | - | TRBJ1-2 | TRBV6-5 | TGTGCCAGCAGTACCGGGGGAGCAACTAACTATGGCTACACCTTC | CASSTGGATNYGYTF
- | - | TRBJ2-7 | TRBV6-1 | TGTGCCAGCAGTGAATACAGCTACGAGCAGTACTTC | CASSEYSYEQYF
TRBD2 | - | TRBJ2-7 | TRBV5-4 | TGTGCCAGCAAGCGGGGGGGCTTGAACGAGCAGTACTTC | CASKRGGLNEQYF
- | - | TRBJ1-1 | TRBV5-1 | TGCGCCAGCAGCTTGGGCTCCCCGAGGAGGTACACTGAAGCTTTCTTT | CASSLGSPRRYTEAFF
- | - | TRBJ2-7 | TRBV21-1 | TGTGCCAGCAGCAAAGAGAGTAGCGGGAGCGGCTCCGAGCAGTACTTC | CASSKESSGSGSEQYF
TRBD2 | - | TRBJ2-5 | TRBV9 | TGTGCCAGCAGCGTAGGGGGCAGGGAGGGAGAGACCCAGTACTTC | CASSVGGREGETQYF
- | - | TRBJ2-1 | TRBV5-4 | TGTGCCAGCAGCTTGGGGGGCAGGGTGGATACCAATGAGCAGTTCTTC | CASSLGGRVDTNEQFF
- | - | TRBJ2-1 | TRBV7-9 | TGTGCCAGCAGCCCTCTTTCTATAAGCAATGAGCAGTTCTTC | CASSPLSISNEQFF
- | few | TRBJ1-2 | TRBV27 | TGTGCCAGCAGTTTATATCCCCCGTCGGGGCGGGAGTCCTATGGCTACACCTTC | CASSLYPPSGRESYGYTF
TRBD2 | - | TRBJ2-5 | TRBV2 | TGTGCCAGCAGTCCCTGGACTAGCGGGAGTGCGGAGACCCAGTACTTC | CASSPWTSGSAETQYF
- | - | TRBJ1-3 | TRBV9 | TGTGCCAGCAGCGAAGGACTGAGCTCCTCTGGAAACACCATATATTTT | CASSEGLSSSGNTIYF
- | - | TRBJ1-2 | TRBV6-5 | TGTGCCAGCAGTTCCTCGTCCGCAGTCTATGGCTACACCTTC | CASSSSSAVYGYTF
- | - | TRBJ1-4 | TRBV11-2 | TGTGCCAGCAGCCCAAGGACAGCAACTAATGAAAAACTGTTTTTT | CASSPRTATNEKLFF
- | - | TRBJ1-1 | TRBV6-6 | TGTGCCAGCAGTTACTCAGCAGGGGTGAACACTGAAGCTTTCTTT | CASSYSAGVNTEAFF
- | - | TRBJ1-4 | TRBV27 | TGTGCCAGCACCCCTAGGGCAGGGTGGACTAATGAAAAACTGTTTTTT | CASTPRAGWTNEKLFF
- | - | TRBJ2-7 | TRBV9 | TGTGCCAGCAGCGTAGCCGGGGAAGTGGGCTACGAGCAGTACTTC | CASSVAGEVGYEQYF
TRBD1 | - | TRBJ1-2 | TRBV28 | TGTGCCAGCGACCCAGGGGGCTATGGCTACACCTTC | CASDPGGYGYTF
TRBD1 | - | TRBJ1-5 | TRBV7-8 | TGTGCCAGCAGCTCCCGACAGGGGTTAACTCATCAGCCCCAGCATTTT | CASSSRQGLTHQPQHF
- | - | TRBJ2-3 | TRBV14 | TGTGCCAGCAGCCAAGGTCGGGGGACAGCCCGTGGGGATACGCAGTATTTT | CASSQGRGTARGDTQYF
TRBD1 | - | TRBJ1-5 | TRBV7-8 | TGTGCCAGCAGCTCCGGAAAGACAGGGAACCAGCCCCAGCATTTT | CASSSGKTGNQPQHF
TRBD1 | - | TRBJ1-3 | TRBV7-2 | TGTGCCAGCAGCTTAGTCCAGGGGGCAGGGGGAAACACCATATATTTT | CASSLVQGAGGNTIYF
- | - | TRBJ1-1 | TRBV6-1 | TGTGCCAGCAGGAATTCGATCCGGGCTGAAGCTTTCTTT | CASRNSIRAEAFF
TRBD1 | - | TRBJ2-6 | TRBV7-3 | TGTGCCAGCAGCGCCCCGGGACAGGGCTCTGTAGGGGCCAACGTCCTGACTTTC | CASSAPGQGSVGANVLTF
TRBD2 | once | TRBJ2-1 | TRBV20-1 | TGCAGCCGGGACTACAACAATGAGCAGTTCTTC | CSRDYNNEQFF
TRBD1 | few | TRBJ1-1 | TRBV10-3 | TGTGCCATCAGCCCCGGAACAGGGGGTTTAAACACTGAAGCTTTCTTT | CAISPGTGGLNTEAFF